Following are 25 T cell receptor beta chains from one sample sequenced in a study of cytomegalovirus exposure and HLA in healthy donors. PCR amplification relied on 60 Vbeta primers (plus 13 Jbeta primers). Generated by immunoSEQ multiplex PCR, the TCRdb table keeps only in-frame clones and is missing some. The sample lists about 120,000 clones; about four fifths were seen once. The sample was PBMCs. The origin of the receptors is a female donor in good health and CMV-seropositive.

This chain joins TRBV19 and TRBJ1-2; D unresolved. This CDR3 has 14 amino acids. Per germline, CDR1 LNHDA and CDR2 SQIVND (reference sequence). V was shortened by 4 bases and J by 10 bases, with 19 bases between the two germline ends. In DNA, the CDR3 is TGTGCCAGTAGTAGTTGGCAATTCATGGTCGACTACACCTTC. This gives the protein CASSSWQFMVDYTF.

J is TRBJ2-6 and V is TRBV7-2; weak D call: TRBD2 (6 bases). The V end was cut by 0 bases, the J end by 2 bases, with 11 bases between. CDR3 length: 17 residues. Germline-derived CDR1 and CDR2 are SGHTA and FQGNSA. CDR3 DNA sequence: TGTGCCAGCAGCTTAGCCATTCGGGGGACTGGGGCCAACGTCCTGACTTTC. Its protein is CASSLAIRGTGANVLTF.

The V and J genes are TRBV19 and TRBJ2-7; D may be TRBD1 (6 bases). The CDR3 is 14 amino acids. Trimming stripped 4 bases from V and 2 bases from J, with 12 bases between. Germline CDR1 LNHDA, CDR2 SQIVND (reference sequence). The CDR3 here is CASSTPGHTYEQYF. DNA for the CDR3: TGTGCCAGTAGTACTCCGGGACATACCTACGAGCAGTACTTC.

The CDR3 DNA is TGTGCCAGCAGCGGACAGGGGGACTATGGCTACACCTTC. Protein: CASSGQGDYGYTF. This chain uses TRBV11-3 with TRBJ1-2; 10 nucleotides align to TRBD1. The CDR3 length is 13 residues. The trim removed 5 bases at V and 3 bases at J, leaving 0 bases unmatched. Germline CDR1 SGHNT, CDR2 YENEEA.

V is TRBV19 and J is TRBJ1-5; 7 bases match TRBD1. This CDR3 comprises 13 residues. Per germline, CDR1 LNHDA and CDR2 SQIVND (reference sequence). The V and J ends lost 5 bases and 7 bases, in that order; junction bases with no gene match: 5. This CDR3 reads CASSPDRDQPQHF. The CDR3 DNA is TGTGCCAGTAGTCCCGACAGGGACCAGCCCCAGCATTTT.

The V and J genes are TRBV4-1 and TRBJ2-5; 13 bases are shared with TRBD2. The CDR3 has 16 residues. The junction had 4 bases not matched to a gene; V was cut back by 2 bases and J by 4 bases. Germline loops: CDR1 MGHRA, CDR2 YSYEKL. The CDR3 nucleotides are TGCGCCAGCAGCCAACCGGGACTAGCGGGGAGAGAGACCCAGTACTTC. Translated, it gives CASSQPGLAGRETQYF.

In nucleotides, the CDR3 is TGTGCCATCAGTGTTGACTACCTAAATCAGCCCCAGCATTTT. Protein: CAISVDYLNQPQHF. The rearrangement joins TRBV10-3 to TRBJ1-5; no reliable D call. Germline V gene sequence: CDR1 ENHRY, CDR2 SYGVKD. V was shortened by 4 bases and J by 4 bases, with 11 bases between the two germline ends. The CDR3 length is 14 residues.

The rearrangement joins TRBV5-4 to TRBJ2-3; 11 bases map to TRBD2. Trimming took 3 bases from V and 6 from J; bases not matched to a gene: 9. Per germline, CDR1 SGHNT and CDR2 YYREEE (reference sequence). The CDR3 covers 16 residues. CDR3 sequence reads: CASSSIAGGLTDTQYF. The CDR3 coding sequence is TGTGCCAGCAGCTCCATAGCGGGGGGGTTGACGGATACGCAGTATTTT.

The J gene is TRBJ1-6, the V gene TRBV5-1; 8 nucleotides align to TRBD1. The CDR3 spans 17 residues. After removal of 4 bases from V and 7 bases from J, the junction contained 13 bases not matched to a gene. CDR1 SGHRS and CDR2 YFSETQ come from the germline V gene. The CDR3 DNA reads TGCGCCAGCAGCACGGTCTCCGGGACAGGCGTCAATTCACCCCTCCACTTT. Translating it yields CASSTVSGTGVNSPLHF.

The V and J genes are TRBV5-1 and TRBJ1-5, with a weak D call TRBD1 (6 bases). The CDR3 runs 14 residues. Trimming shortened V by 0 bases and J by 7 bases, and 11 bases separated the two germline ends. The germline V gene encodes CDR1 SGHRS and CDR2 YFSETQ. Here the CDR3 reads CASSLGRGEQPQHF. The DNA of the CDR3 is TGCGCCAGCAGCTTGGGCAGGGGAGAACAGCCCCAGCATTTT.

This chain uses TRBV19 with TRBJ1-5; TRBD1 is a possible D gene (6 bases). The germline V gene has CDR1 LNHDA and CDR2 SQIVND (reference sequence). Between the trimmed V and J ends, which lost 4 bases and 6 bases, there was a span of 22 bases. This CDR3 is 17 amino acids long. The CDR3 coding sequence is TGTGCCAGTAGTAGCCCGCCGGGACACGCACTGACTCAGCCCCAGCATTTT. It encodes CASSSPPGHALTQPQHF.

V usage is TRBV10-1 and J usage is TRBJ2-2; 8 bases fit TRBD2. The V gene end was trimmed by 8 bases and the J gene end by 2 bases; junction bases not matched to a gene: 1. Per the germline V gene, CDR1 is WNHNN and CDR2 is SYGVQD (reference sequence). CDR3 length equals 13 residues. The CDR3 is CASGTRNTGELFF. CDR3 sequence (DNA): TGCGCCAGCGGGACTAGAAACACCGGGGAGCTGTTTTTT.

The V call is TRBV7-9, the J call TRBJ2-3, with TRBD2 as a possible D gene (5 bases). Trimming removed 3 bases at V and 2 bases at J, with 12 bases between. The CDR3 extends over 15 amino acids. Germline loops: CDR1 SEHNR, CDR2 FQNEAQ (reference sequence). The CDR3 spells CASSFLRASTDTQYF. CDR3 coding DNA: TGTGCCAGCAGCTTTCTGAGGGCCTCCACAGATACGCAGTATTTT.

The V and J genes are TRBV6-1 and TRBJ2-1; tentative D call: TRBD1 (6 bases). Germline loops: CDR1 MNHNS, CDR2 SASEGT. The V and J ends lost 6 bases and 9 bases respectively, with 15 bases between them. This CDR3 spans 13 amino acids. The CDR3 sequence: CASRSTGRGEQFF. The CDR3 region has the DNA TGTGCCAGCAGATCGACAGGTCGGGGTGAGCAGTTCTTC.

The chain combines TRBV5-1 with TRBJ1-4; TRBD1 matches at 8 bases. After removal of 4 bases from V and 4 bases from J, the junction contained 6 bases not matched to a gene. The CDR3 spans 15 residues. CDR1 is SGHRS, CDR2 YFSETQ, per germline. The CDR3 loop reads CASSPRDRRNEKLFF. CDR3 nucleotide sequence: TGCGCCAGCAGCCCCCGGGACAGGCGTAATGAAAAACTGTTTTTT.

The gene calls are TRBV19 and TRBJ2-3, with TRBD2 matching over 9 bases. V dropped 3 bases and J dropped 2; count of bases not matched to a gene: 6. The CDR3 runs 16 residues. CDR1 LNHDA and CDR2 SQIVND come from the germline V gene (reference sequence). Written as DNA, the CDR3 is TGTGCCAGTAGTATCGGGTCTAGCGGGGACACAGATACGCAGTATTTT. Translating it yields CASSIGSSGDTDTQYF.

V and J are TRBV6-5 and TRBJ1-3; the D gene is possibly TRBD1 (6 bases). The CDR3 spans 16 residues. CDR1 MNHEY and CDR2 SVGAGI come from the germline V gene. Trimming removed 0 bases at V and 2 bases at J, with 11 bases between. CDR3 DNA sequence: TGTGCCAGCAGTTACTCCGGGGGGCTGGCTGGAAACACCATATATTTT. Translated, it gives CASSYSGGLAGNTIYF.

V and J are TRBV5-1 and TRBJ1-2; TRBD1 agrees at 12 bases. V gave up 5 bases and J gave up 5 bases; unmatched junction bases: 7. Germline assignment: CDR1 SGHRS and CDR2 YFSETQ. The CDR3 is 15 amino acids. CDR3 in amino acids: CASSPGQGARYGYTF. The CDR3 DNA sequence: TGCGCCAGCAGTCCGGGACAGGGGGCGCGATATGGCTACACCTTC.

The rearrangement links TRBV6-5 to TRBJ1-2; D is uncertain. Trimming stripped 2 bases from V and 4 bases from J, with 11 bases between. Germline V gene data show CDR1 as MNHEY and CDR2 as SVGAGI. The CDR3 spans 14 residues. The CDR3 nucleotides read TGTGCCAGCAGTTACGCAGGCAGGATCTATGGCTACACCTTC. Protein: CASSYAGRIYGYTF.

The CDR3 protein is CASSPGVPYNSPLHF. In DNA form, the CDR3 reads TGTGCCAGCAGTCCGGGGGTCCCGTATAATTCACCCCTCCACTTT. The genes are TRBV27 and TRBJ1-6, with a tentative D call TRBD1 (5 bases). Trimming removed 5 bases from V and 4 bases from J, with 12 bases in between. Germline CDR1 MNHEY, CDR2 SMNVEV (reference sequence). The CDR3 loop spans 15 amino acids.

This chain joins TRBV19 and TRBJ2-5; possible D gene TRBD2, 6 bases. Looked up from germline, CDR1 is LNHDA and CDR2 is SQIVND (reference sequence). This CDR3 has 14 amino acids. V lost 7 bases to trimming and J lost 4 bases, with 16 bases between them. CDR3 residues: CASKCRPEGETQYF. The CDR3 DNA sequence: TGTGCCAGTAAATGCCGACCGGAGGGAGAGACCCAGTACTTC.

The chain couples TRBV7-9 to TRBJ1-1; D is ambiguous. The germline V gene has CDR1 SEHNR and CDR2 FQNEAQ (reference sequence). V lost 5 bases, J lost 7 bases, and 23 bases lay in between. CDR3 length equals 16 residues. This CDR3 reads CASSPRGRGARGEAFF. The DNA for the CDR3 is TGTGCCAGCAGCCCTCGAGGGCGCGGCGCGCGGGGTGAAGCTTTCTTT.

A single count supports this clone. The chain joins TRBV11-1 to TRBJ2-3; 9 bases are shared with TRBD2. The V gene end was trimmed by 3 bases and the J gene end by 0 bases; junction bases not matched to a gene: 4. Germline loops: CDR1 SGHAT, CDR2 FQDESV (reference sequence). The CDR3 is 16 amino acids. The CDR3 protein is CASSFSLAGSTDTQYF. The CDR3 region has the DNA TGTGCCAGCAGCTTCTCGCTAGCGGGGAGCACAGATACGCAGTATTTT.

This chain joins TRBV7-9 and TRBJ2-5, with no clear D. V lost 2 bases to trimming and J lost 10 bases, with 11 bases between them. In germline, CDR1 is SEHNR, CDR2 FQNEAQ (reference sequence). The CDR3 length is 12 residues. Written as DNA, the CDR3 is TGTGCCAGCAGCTTAAGGCCTTACAGCCAGTACTTC. Encoded protein: CASSLRPYSQYF.

The chain recombines TRBV5-1 with TRBJ2-5, with TRBD2 as a possible D gene (5 bases). Trimming shortened V by 1 base and J by 1 base, and 11 bases separated the two germline ends. The CDR3 sequence is 15 residues long. Germline loops: CDR1 SGHRS, CDR2 YFSETQ. CDR3 bases: TGCGCCAGCAGCTTGCAGGTGGGGAGCCAAGAGACCCAGTACTTC. It encodes CASSLQVGSQETQYF.